These 8 T cell receptor beta chains share one sample of origin, sequenced in a study of glioma-infiltrating T cells after dendritic cell vaccination (dated by TCRdb to the mid-2010s). The receptor library was made with the immunoSEQ multiplex PCR assay. Entries here come from immuneACCESS through TCRdb and include only in-frame sequences with V and J called. Some clones fail to appear in such tables; in the studies checked, an unresolved V gene covers under half of the shortfall, and the cause of the remainder is unknown. This sample has approximately 82,000 clones in its table, and 70% to 90% of those were observed once. The ten largest account for approximately 2.9% of the sample. This specimen was blood, taken before dendritic cell vaccination. The receptor source for this set is a human donor with glioblastoma.

This clone was detected once. The rearrangement links TRBV27 to TRBJ1-3, with D possibly being TRBD1 (5 bases). The V end lost 8 bases, the J end lost 0 bases, and 11 bases lay between the germline ends. Germline loops: CDR1 MNHEY, CDR2 SMNVEV (reference sequence). This CDR3 comprises 14 residues. The CDR3 loop reads CASARGNSGNTIYF. The DNA for the CDR3 is TGTGCCAGCGCAAGGGGTAACTCTGGAAACACCATATATTTT.

This chain uses TRBV28 with TRBJ2-7; perhaps TRBD1 as D (6 bases). V shed 7 bases and J shed 3 bases, with 16 bases lying between them. The CDR3 spans 14 residues. The V gene's germline CDR1 is MDHEN and CDR2 SYDVKM. DNA of the CDR3: TGTGCCAGCACCCCTATGGGGGCATACTACGAGCAGTACTTC. This gives the protein CASTPMGAYYEQYF. The complete variable domain, with remaining parts taken from reference TRBV28 and TRBJ2-7, reads DVKVTQSSRYLVKRTGEKVFLECVQDMDHENMFWYRQDPGLGLRLIYFSYDVKMKEKGDIPEGYSVSREKKERFSLILESASTNQTSMYLCASTPMGAYYEQYFGPGTRLTVT.

J is TRBJ2-1 and V is TRBV29-1, with a possible D match to TRBD2 (5 bases). The CDR3 consists of 12 residues. Germline CDR1 reads SQVTM; CDR2 reads ANQGSEA. The V end was cut by 3 bases, the J end by 6 bases, with 9 bases between. CDR3 in amino acids: CSVEVSANEQFF. Here the CDR3 DNA reads TGCAGCGTTGAGGTTAGCGCCAATGAGCAGTTCTTC.

The chain is built from TRBV19 and TRBJ2-3, with D maybe TRBD1 (8 bases). V lost 4 bases and J lost 4, with 21 bases in between. CDR3 length equals 17 residues. CDR1 is LNHDA, CDR2 SQIVND, per germline (reference sequence). CDR3 amino acids: CASSTDRVGLEADTQYF. DNA of the CDR3: TGTGCCAGTAGTACGGACAGGGTTGGACTAGAGGCAGATACGCAGTATTTT.

The J gene is TRBJ1-5, the V gene TRBV6-5; D is unresolved. This CDR3 is 13 amino acids long. The V gene lost 4 bases and the J gene lost 6 bases, with 10 bases spanning the gap. CDR1 MNHEY and CDR2 SVGAGI come from the germline V gene. CDR3 nucleotides: TGTGCCAGCAGTTCCACCTCGGGTCAGCCCCAGCATTTT. Residues: CASSSTSGQPQHF.

In this sample, this clone turned up once. The rearrangement links TRBV6-1 to TRBJ2-2; TRBD1 matches 8 bases. V trimming: 1 base; J trimming: 4 bases; junction bases outside the gene matches: 8. The CDR3 consists of 17 residues. CDR1 and CDR2 (germline): MNHNS, SASEGT. Here the CDR3 reads CASSEGQGWVSTGELFF. Written as DNA, the CDR3 is TGTGCCAGCAGTGAAGGACAGGGGTGGGTTAGCACCGGGGAGCTGTTTTTT.

This chain connects TRBV12-5 to TRBJ2-3; 8 bases fit TRBD2. The germline V gene has CDR1 LGHNT and CDR2 FRNRAP. J was trimmed by 5 bases and V by 0 bases; bases with no gene match: 7. The CDR3 loop spans 16 amino acids. Here the CDR3 reads CASGLVPAGGGDTQYF. DNA of the CDR3: TGTGCTAGTGGTTTGGTACCCGCGGGAGGAGGAGATACGCAGTATTTT.

The chain is built from TRBV6-6 and TRBJ2-1; tentative D call: TRBD2 (6 bases). The CDR3 totals 11 residues. From germline, CDR1 is MNHNY and CDR2 SVGAGI (reference sequence). V was pared by 6 bases and J by 13 bases, with 13 bases between. As DNA, the CDR3 is TGTGCCAGCAGACGGACGGGGGTTCAGTTCTTC. Protein: CASRRTGVQFF.